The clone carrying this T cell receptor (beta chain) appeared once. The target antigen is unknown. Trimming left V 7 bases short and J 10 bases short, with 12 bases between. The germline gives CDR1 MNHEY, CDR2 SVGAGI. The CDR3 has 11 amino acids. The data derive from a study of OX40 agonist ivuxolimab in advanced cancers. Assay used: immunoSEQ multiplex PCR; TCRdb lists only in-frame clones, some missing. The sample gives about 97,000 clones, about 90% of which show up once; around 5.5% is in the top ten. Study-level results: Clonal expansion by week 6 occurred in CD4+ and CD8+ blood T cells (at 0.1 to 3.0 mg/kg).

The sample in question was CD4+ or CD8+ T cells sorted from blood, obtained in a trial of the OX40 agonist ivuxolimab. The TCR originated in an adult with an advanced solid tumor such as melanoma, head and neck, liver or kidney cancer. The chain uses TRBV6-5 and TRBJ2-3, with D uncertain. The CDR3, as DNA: TGTGCCAGCACTGGGCCTTCCTCGCAGTATTTT. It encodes CASTGPSSQYF.